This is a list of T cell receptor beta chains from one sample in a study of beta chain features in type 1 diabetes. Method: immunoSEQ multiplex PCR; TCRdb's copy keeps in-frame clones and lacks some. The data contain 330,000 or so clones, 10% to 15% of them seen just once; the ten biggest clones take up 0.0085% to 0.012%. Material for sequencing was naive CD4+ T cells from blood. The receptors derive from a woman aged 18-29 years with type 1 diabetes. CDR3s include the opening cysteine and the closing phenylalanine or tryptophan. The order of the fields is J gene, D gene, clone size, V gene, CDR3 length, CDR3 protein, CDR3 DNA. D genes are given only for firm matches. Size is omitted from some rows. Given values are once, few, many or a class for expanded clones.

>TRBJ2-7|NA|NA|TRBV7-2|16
CASSLEWWRATHEQYF
TGTGCCAGCAGCTTAGAGTGGTGGCGGGCGACCCACGAGCAGTACTTC
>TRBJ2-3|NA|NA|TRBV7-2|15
CASSLPLVSTDTQYF
TGTGCCAGCAGCTTACCGTTAGTGAGCACAGATACGCAGTATTTT
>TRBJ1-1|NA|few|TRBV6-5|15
CASSYSTAGNTEAFF
TGTGCCAGCAGTTACTCAACCGCGGGAAACACTGAAGCTTTCTTT
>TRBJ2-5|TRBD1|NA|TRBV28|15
CASSPQGARVETQYF
TGTGCCAGCAGTCCGCAGGGGGCCCGGGTAGAGACCCAGTACTTC
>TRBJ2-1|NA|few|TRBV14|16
CASSQDLDTSYNEQFF
TGTGCCAGCAGCCAAGATCTGGACACATCCTACAATGAGCAGTTCTTC
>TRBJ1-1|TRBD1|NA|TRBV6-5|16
CASSYSGTGLPTEAFF
TGTGCCAGCAGTTACTCGGGGACAGGGCTCCCGACTGAAGCTTTCTTT
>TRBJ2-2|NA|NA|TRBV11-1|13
CASSTDFGGELFF
TGTGCCAGCAGCACAGATTTCGGCGGGGAGCTGTTTTTT
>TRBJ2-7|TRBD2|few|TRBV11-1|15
CASSASGRAFYEQYF
TGTGCCAGCAGCGCCAGCGGGAGGGCTTTTTACGAGCAGTACTTC
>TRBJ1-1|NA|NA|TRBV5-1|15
CASSSWLTANTEAFF
TGCGCCAGCAGCAGTTGGCTGACAGCGAACACTGAAGCTTTCTTT
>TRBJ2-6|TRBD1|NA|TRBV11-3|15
CASTGTASGANVLTF
TGTGCCAGCACCGGGACAGCATCTGGGGCCAACGTCCTGACTTTC
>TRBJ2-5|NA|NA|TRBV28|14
CASTRPPAEETQYF
TGTGCCAGCACCAGACCCCCGGCGGAAGAGACCCAGTACTTC
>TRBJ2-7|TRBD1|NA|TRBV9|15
CASSPTGGLGYEQYF
TGTGCCAGCAGCCCCACAGGGGGCCTGGGCTACGAGCAGTACTTC
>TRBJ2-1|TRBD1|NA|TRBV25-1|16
CASSLGQGGSYNEQFF
TGTGCCAGCAGTCTGGGACAGGGGGGCTCCTACAATGAGCAGTTCTTC
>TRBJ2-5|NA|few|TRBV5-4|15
CASTHVGGSWETQYF
TGTGCCAGCACCCATGTGGGGGGATCGTGGGAGACCCAGTACTTC
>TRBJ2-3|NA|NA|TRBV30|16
CAWSRGVGRAVDTQYF
TGTGCCTGGAGCAGGGGGGTCGGGAGGGCCGTAGATACGCAGTATTTT
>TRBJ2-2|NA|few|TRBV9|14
CASSGRSNTGELFF
TGTGCCAGCAGCGGTCGGTCGAACACCGGGGAGCTGTTTTTT
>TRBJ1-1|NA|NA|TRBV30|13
CAFSASLNTEAFF
TGTGCCTTTTCGGCTAGTCTGAACACTGAAGCTTTCTTT
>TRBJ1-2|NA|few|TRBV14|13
CASSQDRGRGYTF
TGTGCCAGCAGCCAGGACAGAGGAAGGGGCTACACCTTC
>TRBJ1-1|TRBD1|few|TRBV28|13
CASTRSVEGAAFF
TGTGCCAGCACAAGGTCGGTGGAGGGGGCGGCTTTCTTT
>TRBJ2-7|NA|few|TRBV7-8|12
CASSSQGYEQYF
TGTGCCAGCAGCTCACAGGGCTACGAGCAGTACTTC
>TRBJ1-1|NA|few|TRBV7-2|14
CASSLTGTNTEAFF
TGTGCCAGCAGCTTAACAGGGACGAACACTGAAGCTTTCTTT
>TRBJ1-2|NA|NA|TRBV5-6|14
CASSKQDRLYGYTF
TGTGCCAGCAGCAAACAGGATCGGCTCTATGGCTACACCTTC
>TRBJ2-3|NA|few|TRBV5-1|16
CASSPPNTGGTDTQYF
TGCGCCAGCAGCCCACCAAACACGGGGGGCACAGATACGCAGTATTTT
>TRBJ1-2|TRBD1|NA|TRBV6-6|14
CASSYDRALYGYTF
TGTGCCAGCAGTTACGACAGGGCCCTCTATGGCTACACCTTC
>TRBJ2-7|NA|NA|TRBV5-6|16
CASSLAYGSRGYEQYF
TGTGCCAGCAGCTTGGCTTACGGGTCAAGGGGCTACGAGCAGTACTTC
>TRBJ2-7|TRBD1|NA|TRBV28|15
CASSSLIGQGYEQYF
TGTGCCAGCAGTTCACTTATCGGACAGGGGTACGAGCAGTACTTC
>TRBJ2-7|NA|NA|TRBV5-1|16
CASSPTSGRGAYEQYF
TGCGCCAGCAGCCCGACCTCCGGCAGGGGGGCCTACGAGCAGTACTTC
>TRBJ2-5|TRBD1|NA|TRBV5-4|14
CASTDRRKEETQYF
TGTGCCAGCACGGACAGGAGGAAGGAAGAGACCCAGTACTTC
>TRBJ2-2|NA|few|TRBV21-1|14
CASSKVQLTGELFF
TGTGCCAGCAGCAAAGTTCAACTCACCGGGGAGCTGTTTTTT
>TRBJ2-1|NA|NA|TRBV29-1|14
CSAAERSSYNEQFF
TGCAGCGCTGCGGAGCGGAGCTCCTACAATGAGCAGTTCTTC
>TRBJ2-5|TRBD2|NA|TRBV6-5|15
CASSLTFGEGWTQYF
TGTGCCAGCAGTCTCACTTTTGGGGAGGGCTGGACCCAGTACTTC
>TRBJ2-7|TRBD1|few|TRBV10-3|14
CAMGGQGMTGEQYF
TGTGCCATGGGAGGACAGGGAATGACTGGCGAGCAGTACTTC
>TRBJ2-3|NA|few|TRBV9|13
CASSVALTDTQYF
TGTGCCAGCAGCGTAGCCCTCACAGATACGCAGTATTTT
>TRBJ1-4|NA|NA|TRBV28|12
CASRESQVGLFF
TGTGCCAGCAGAGAATCCCAGGTGGGACTGTTTTTT
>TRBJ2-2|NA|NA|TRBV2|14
CASRTTQRTGELFF
TGTGCCAGCAGGACGACCCAGCGAACCGGGGAGCTGTTTTTT
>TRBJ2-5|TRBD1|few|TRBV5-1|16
CASSRDGPQGQETQYF
TGCGCCAGCAGCCGTGACGGGCCACAGGGGCAAGAGACCCAGTACTTC
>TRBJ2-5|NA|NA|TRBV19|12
CASSILEGTQYF
TGTGCCAGTAGTATCCTGGAGGGTACCCAGTACTTC
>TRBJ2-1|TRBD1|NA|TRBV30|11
CACDRVDEQFF
TGTGCCTGTGACAGGGTGGATGAGCAGTTCTTC
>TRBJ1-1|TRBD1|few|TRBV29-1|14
CSVEEGARGTEAFF
TGCAGCGTTGAGGAGGGGGCGCGGGGCACTGAAGCTTTCTTT
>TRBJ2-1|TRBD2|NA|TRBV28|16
CASSLFVAGSYNEQFF
TGTGCCAGCAGTTTATTCGTAGCGGGGTCCTACAATGAGCAGTTCTTC